This T cell receptor (beta chain) was recorded in a study of CD4 T cells in relation to SARS-CoV-2 and coronaviruses listed by TCRdb under 2021. For the wider study: In the ViraFEST assay, PBMCs were grown with antigen for about eleven days, and TCR beta CDR3s were then sequenced to identify antigen-specific clonal expansions. The negative reference condition was either a culture with an HIV-1 Nef peptide pool or a culture with no peptide. Using patient-derived lymphoblastoid cell lines, the shared crossreactive spike epitopes were mapped to their HLA restriction. The study assessed, at the TCR clonotype level, memory CD4+ T cell crossreactivity between SARS-CoV-2 and common cold coronavirus spike proteins. The Adaptive Biotechnologies TCR-sequencing kit was used to sequence samples from a few pre-COVID donors and the naive versus memory experiments, while other data came from Illumina-based sequencing. Expansion assays from other donors in the study were sequenced with a different, Illumina-based TCR-beta assay. General study outcomes and caveats: The study was limited by small numbers of patients and tested TCRs. Compared with monoreactive clones, crossreactive clones had significantly weaker SARS-CoV-2-driven expansion, a result consistent with antigenic imprinting. No donor contributed both pre-pandemic and post-infection samples, which limited tracing the source of pre-existing responses. Memory CD4+ clonotypes crossrecognizing SARS-CoV-2 and at least one common cold coronavirus spike were found in 60% to 70% of donors. Since the crossreactivity analysis centred on spike protein, crossreactivity against other viral proteins was not assessed.

Including the terminal cysteine and phenylalanine, the CDR3 comprises 14 residues. The sequence is cut down to CDR3 DNA, 42 bases in frame from base 1. V has 6 bases trimmed and J has 7 bases trimmed; junction bases matching no gene number 9. Sequences SNHLY (CDR1) and FYNNEI (CDR2) are obtained from the germline V gene. CD4+ T cells from unexposed donors were collected before the COVID-19 pandemic (2011-2018). After around eleven days of culture, CD4+ T cells were isolated with the EasySep CD4+ T cell isolation kit. Unexposed donor CD4+ T cells were tested for reactivity to SARS-CoV-2 S and N and four common cold coronavirus spike pools, as cell number allowed. Around 1.9 million PBMCs per well were cultured in IMDM with approximately 5% human AB serum and approximately 9.5 IU/ml IL-2. Half of the culture medium was replaced with fresh IL-2-containing medium on days 3 and 7. Triplicate replicate wells were generally used for each peptide culture condition. The leukapheresis product for the unexposed donors was obtained through commercial purchase. Ficoll-Paque PLUS gradient centrifugation was used to isolate PBMCs from either whole blood or leukapheresis product. PBMCs were either cryopreserved at -140 degrees C or used fresh in the expansion assay. The QIAamp Micro DNA Kit was used to extract genomic DNA from the CD4+ T cells.

This clone has just a few counts. Its antigen remains unidentified. Nothing much larger sits one base from this clone, and base qualities are not available. The library relied on the immunoSEQ multiplex PCR assay. Turning to the authors' computational methods: During preprocessing, nonproductive sequences were removed, as were CDR3s that did not start with C, did not end with F or W, or were shorter than 7 amino acids. Antigen-specific clonotypes were called with the MANAFEST web app, based on expansion relative to reference and other culture wells. To be counted as positive, a clone had to show significant expansion compared with the reference culture, at an FDR below 0.05, in 2 of 3 replicate wells. For a clone to be considered positive, significant expansion relative to all other tandem wells and an odds ratio above 5 were also required. CDR3 homology was measured as pairwise Levenshtein distance, computed with the stringdist R package after trimming three terminal residues from each end. TCRdb retrieved this table from immuneACCESS and kept in-frame rearrangements only. Not all clones are present; in checked studies, unresolved V genes account for under half, and no reason is known for the remainder. Clone size and the V and J calls come from that table; the DNA yielded D and trimming. In all, the sample holds under 25,000 clones, and approximately 80% of those were seen once. Of the sample, 15% to 19% falls within the top ten clones.

What was sequenced was CD4+ T cells from PBMCs, cultured in vitro. The chain is made from TRBV2 and TRBJ1-1; 9 central bases correspond to TRBD1. The receptor was isolated from a human donor in good health. The nucleotide sequence is given as TGTGCCAGCAGGTTGACAGGGGGTCGGGTTGAAGCTTTCTTT. Its amino acids are CASRLTGGRVEAFF.